The 13 T cell receptor beta chains in this list originate from one sample, sequenced in a study of response to subunit inactivated influenza vaccine. TCRdb used MiXCR to reprocess the RT-PCR reads, holding one entry per CDR3 protein. The profile covers about 620,000 distinct CDR3 sequences, with roughly 10% appearing a single time and around 10% taken by the ten largest. These data are also associated with another study on T cells expressing NK-cell markers. That study reports: For TCR beta, cDNA was produced by 5'RACE template switching with UMIs.

Here the sequenced sample was PBMCs from blood, taken on the day of vaccination. The origin of the receptors is a man aged 45-65 years who received an inactivated influenza vaccine.

Many counts were recorded for this clonotype. The chain carries TRBV7-2 and TRBJ2-7, with 10 bases lining up with TRBD2. CDR1 and CDR2 from the germline V gene are SGHTA and FQGNSA. Losses at the gene ends were 5 bases for V and 3 bases for J; bases not matched to a gene: 4. The CDR3 covers 14 residues. The CDR3 sequence: CASSRSGGVYEQYF. In nucleotides, the CDR3 is TGTGCCAGCAGCCGAAGCGGGGGGGTCTACGAGCAGTACTTC.

A few counts support this clonotype. The chain carries TRBV7-6 and TRBJ2-7; possibly TRBD2 for D (7 bases). CDR1 SGHVS and CDR2 FNYEAQ come from the germline V gene. This CDR3 contains 16 residues. The V gene lost 7 bases and the J gene lost 3 bases, with 22 bases spanning the gap. Here the CDR3 DNA reads TGTGCCAGCACCCCGATTAGGGGGGGCGTGGACTACGAGCAGTACTTC. It is translated as CASTPIRGGVDYEQYF.

Only a few counts were recorded for this clonotype. The gene calls are TRBV7-9 and TRBJ1-2; D unclear. V lost 2 bases, J lost 6 bases, and 10 bases lay in between. From germline, CDR1 is SEHNR and CDR2 FQNEAQ (reference sequence). The CDR3 is 13 amino acids. The CDR3: CASSLPGRDGYTF. The CDR3 DNA reads as TGTGCCAGCAGCTTACCTGGACGGGATGGCTACACCTTC.

This clonotype was seen at least ten times. CDR3 nucleotide sequence: TGTGCCAGTACTCTGGGGTACGAGCAGTACTTC. Protein: CASTLGYEQYF. This chain links TRBV28 with TRBJ2-7; D remains ambiguous. V shed 9 bases and J shed 4 bases, with 10 bases lying between them. There are 11 residues in the CDR3. The germline gives CDR1 MDHEN, CDR2 SYDVKM.

This clonotype came up a few times. The chain employs TRBV7-9 and TRBJ1-1; possibly TRBD1 for D (6 bases). CDR1 and CDR2 (germline): SEHNR, FQNEAQ (reference sequence). The ends were cut back, 5 bases at V and 6 bases at J, with 16 bases in the middle. The CDR3 is 14 residues long. CDR3 residues: CASSPGGGKAEAFF. DNA for the CDR3: TGTGCCAGCAGCCCGGGCGGGGGCAAAGCTGAAGCTTTCTTT.

The chain carries TRBV7-2 and TRBJ2-3; D unresolved. Trimming left V 3 bases short and J 3 bases short, with 10 bases between. Germline CDR1 is SGHTA and CDR2 is FQGNSA. CDR3 length: 14 amino acids. CDR3 region: CASSFGFLTDTQYF. The CDR3 bases are TGTGCCAGCAGCTTTGGATTCCTAACAGATACGCAGTATTTT.

This rearrangement joins TRBV7-2 to TRBJ2-7, with 7 bases that match TRBD1. V gave up 5 bases and J gave up 0 bases; unmatched junction bases: 7. CDR3 length: 15 amino acids. Germline lookup yields CDR1 SGHTA and CDR2 FQGNSA. The CDR3 DNA follows: TGTGCCAGCAGCCGAGCAGGGGGAAACTCCTACGAGCAGTACTTC. Translation: CASSRAGGNSYEQYF.

This clonotype has a count of ten or more. CDR3 in amino acids: CSARDLAGATYNEQFF. CDR3 coding DNA: TGCAGTGCTAGAGACCTAGCGGGGGCGACCTACAATGAGCAGTTCTTC. V is TRBV20-1 and J is TRBJ2-1, with 10 bases matching TRBD2. The J segment lost 2 bases and the V segment lost 0 bases, leaving 4 bases of the junction unmatched. CDR3 size: 16 residues. In germline, CDR1 is DFQATT, CDR2 SNEGSKA (reference sequence).

The rearrangement joins TRBV30 to TRBJ2-2, with TRBD1 matching over 11 bases. The CDR3 length is 14 residues. V lost 3 bases and J lost 5; bases outside the gene matches: 2. Germline CDR1 GTSNPN, CDR2 SVGIG (reference sequence). The CDR3 loop reads CAWSRDRGTGELFF. The CDR3 nucleotides read TGTGCCTGGAGCCGGGACAGGGGGACCGGGGAGCTGTTTTTT.

Only a few counts were recorded for this clonotype. The chain recombines TRBV5-4 with TRBJ2-5; 8 bases align to TRBD1. The V and J ends lost 4 bases and 6 bases, in that order; junction bases with no gene match: 5. CDR1 SGHNT and CDR2 YYREEE come from the germline V gene (reference sequence). The CDR3 is 13 residues long. This CDR3 is CASSRGQVQTQYF. The DNA for the CDR3 is TGTGCCAGCAGCAGGGGACAGGTACAGACCCAGTACTTC. The entire variable domain, with the rest obtained from reference TRBV5-4 and TRBJ2-5, is as follows: ETGVTQSPTHLIKTRGQQVTLRCSSQSGHNTVSWYQQALGQGPQFIFQYYREEENGRGNFPPRFSGLQFPNYSSELNVNALELDDSALYLCASSRGQVQTQYFGPGTRLLVL.

CDR3 residues: CASSLDGRRDTDTQYF. The CDR3 region has the DNA TGCGCCAGCAGCTTGGATGGGCGGAGAGACACAGATACGCAGTATTTT. This chain connects TRBV5-1 to TRBJ2-3; D ambiguous. Germline assignment: CDR1 SGHRS and CDR2 YFSETQ. V was pared by 0 bases and J by 2 bases, with 13 bases between. The CDR3 totals 16 residues.

This clonotype appeared a few times. The chain is built from TRBV12-3 or TRBV12-4 and TRBJ1-1; possible D gene TRBD1, 6 bases. CDR3 length: 14 amino acids. V was pared by 6 bases and J by 5 bases, with 16 bases between. CDR3 nucleotide sequence: TGTGCCAGCAGCATAAGCAGGGGTAATACTGAAGCTTTCTTT. Amino acids: CASSISRGNTEAFF.

The V call is TRBV10-3, the J call TRBJ2-2; 9 bases are shared with TRBD2. V was clipped by 7 bases and J by 1 base; unmatched bases: 4. This CDR3 is built from 15 residues. From germline, CDR1 is ENHRY and CDR2 SYGVKD. The CDR3 region is CAINFSGGNTGELFF. The CDR3 coding sequence is TGTGCCATCAATTTTAGCGGGGGGAACACCGGGGAGCTGTTTTTT.